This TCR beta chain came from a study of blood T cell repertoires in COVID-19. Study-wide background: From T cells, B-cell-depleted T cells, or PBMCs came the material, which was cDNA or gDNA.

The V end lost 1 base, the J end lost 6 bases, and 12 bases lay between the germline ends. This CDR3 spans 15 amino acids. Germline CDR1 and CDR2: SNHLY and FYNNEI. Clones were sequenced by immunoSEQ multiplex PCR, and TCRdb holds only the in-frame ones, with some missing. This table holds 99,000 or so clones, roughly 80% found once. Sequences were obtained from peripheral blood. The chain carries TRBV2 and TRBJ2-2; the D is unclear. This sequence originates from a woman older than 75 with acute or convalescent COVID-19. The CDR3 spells CASSEGLAFPGELFF. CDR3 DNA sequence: TGTGCCAGCAGTGAAGGTTTGGCTTTTCCCGGGGAGCTGTTTTTT.